This T cell receptor (beta chain) was captured in a study of beta chain features in type 1 diabetes. Notes on the study in general: Moderately but significantly shorter TCRB CDR3s were found in Type 1 diabetes patients in all four CD4+ subsets.

This clone occurred a few times. Its antigen is still unknown. Since all of the isolated RNA was reverse transcribed, expressed TCRB transcripts were what got sequenced. The protocol was immunoSEQ multiplex PCR, while the TCRdb copy is restricted to in-frame clones and leaves out a portion. The sample yields about 640,000 clones, around an eighth seen once. Trimming took 6 bases from V and 2 from J; bases not matched to a gene: 5. The germline gives CDR1 SQVTM, CDR2 ANQGSEA. The CDR3 consists of 13 residues. The chain combines TRBV29-1 with TRBJ2-7; 9 bases map to TRBD1. The sequenced sample consisted of naive CD4+ T cells from blood. The sequence came from a man aged 25-45 years with type 1 diabetes. CDR3 in amino acids: CSVLGTGTYEQYF. CDR3 bases: TGCAGCGTGCTCGGGACAGGGACCTACGAGCAGTACTTC.